The T cell receptor beta chain described here comes from a study of T cell repertoires in cytomegalovirus infection. Whole-study context: Shared public TCR beta signatures pointed to both CMV infection and a matching HLA type. Study conclusions and caveats: Cumulative public TCR beta family frequency identified CMV carriers with the relevant HLA. Within the response measured ex vivo, HLA-C-restricted CMV-specific TCR beta clonotypes were dominant.

TCRdb re-derived calls from the reads in MiXCR, one entry per CDR3 protein. This sample has more than 250,000 distinct CDR3 sequences; approximately 14% occur once, and the top ten carry around 8.8%. Concerning this clonotype itself: Its specificity is not known.

The CDR3 has 15 amino acids. V trimming: 1 base; J trimming: 6 bases; junction bases outside the gene matches: 6. Germline CDR1 reads DFQATT; CDR2 reads SNEGSKA (reference sequence). This TCR came from a human donor in good health (CMV status not recorded). Some clones in this sample may be carry-over from other donors' samples. The sequenced sample consisted of PBMCs. The chain is built from TRBV20-1 and TRBJ2-3; 11 bases line up with TRBD2. This CDR3 is CSARVVAGGPDTQYF. The DNA for the CDR3 is TGCAGTGCTAGAGTTGTAGCGGGGGGGCCCGATACGCAGTATTTT.